This T cell receptor (beta chain) was sequenced during a study of shared clonotypes between healthy human individuals. Study observations and caveats: Estimated clonotype richness was generally higher in naive than memory subsets.

Data came from immunoSEQ multiplex PCR; TCRdb stores just in-frame clones and leaves some out. The table lists about 690,000 clones, 90% of them singletons. Germline V gives CDR1 SEHNR, CDR2 FQNEAQ (reference sequence). V lost 5 bases to trimming and J lost 9 bases, with 8 bases between them. The CDR3 loop spans 11 amino acids. On this clone itself: Its cognate antigen is unknown.

The chain combines TRBV7-9 with TRBJ2-1; D is uncertain. Source material: memory CD8+ T cells from PBMCs. Indicated subset: CD45RO+ cells pooled with CCR7-negative TemRA cells. The clonotype comes from a man in his late teens or twenties in good health. Some clones in this sample may be carry-over from other donors' samples. The CDR3 loop is CASSTALEQFF. The CDR3 bases are TGTGCCAGCAGCACAGCGCTTGAGCAGTTCTTC.